This TCR beta chain was found in a study of T cells in localized non-small cell lung cancer. Points from the study as a whole: Because researchers sequenced only one region of the tumor, heterogeneity is still possible. Researchers found a median 57 of the top 100 tumor clones in adjacent lung.

A word on this clone: Its antigen is as yet unknown.

Germline V gives CDR1 MNHEY, CDR2 SMNVEV (reference sequence). With 3 bases clipped from V and 7 bases from J, the junction kept 8 bases outside the gene matches. This CDR3 spans 14 amino acids. This table comes from immunoSEQ multiplex PCR, and its TCRdb copy is limited to in-frame clones, with some not included. The sample has about 52,000 clones, around 81% seen once. This TCR came from a woman aged 40-70 years with stage II lung adenocarcinoma. The source was PBMCs, collected before any cancer treatment. The chain has TRBV27 and TRBJ1-1; 7 nucleotides agree with TRBD1. CDR3 nucleotides: TGTGCCAGCAGTTTTGGAACAGGGGAGAATGAAGCTTTCTTT. Translating it yields CASSFGTGENEAFF.